The 7 T cell receptor beta chains listed next were all sequenced from one sample in a study of cytomegalovirus exposure and HLA in healthy donors. Amplification used 60 Vbeta primers and 13 Jbeta primers. Assay: immunoSEQ multiplex PCR; the TCRdb copy retains only in-frame clones and omits some. This table holds 210,000 or so clones, about 85% found once. Sequencing was done on a sample of PBMCs. All receptors come from a girl aged 2 to 10 in good health and CMV-seronegative.

The rearrangement links TRBV5-1 to TRBJ1-2, with TRBD1 matching 9 bases. The V gene end was trimmed by 4 bases and the J gene end by 7 bases; junction bases not matched to a gene: 5. CDR3 size: 13 residues. Looked up from germline, CDR1 is SGHRS and CDR2 is YFSETQ. CDR3 coding DNA: TGCGCCAGCAGCAACGGACAGGGGATTGGCTACACCTTC. Amino acid sequence: CASSNGQGIGYTF.

The rearrangement joins TRBV9 to TRBJ2-3; D not resolved. Trimming left V 4 bases short and J 1 base short, with 7 bases between. The germline CDR1 and CDR2 sequences are SGDLS and YYNGEE. CDR3 length equals 13 residues. CDR3 loop: CASSPHGTDTQYF. CDR3 DNA sequence: TGTGCCAGCAGCCCCCATGGCACAGATACGCAGTATTTT. The full variable domain, in which reference TRBV9 and TRBJ2-3 provide the parts outside the CDR3, is DSGVTQTPKHLITATGQRVTLRCSPRSGDLSVYWYQQSLDQGLQFLIQYYNGEERAKGNILERFSAQQFPDLHSELNLSSLELGDSALYFCASSPHGTDTQYFGPGTRLTVL.

The gene calls are TRBV5-1 and TRBJ2-3, with D perhaps matching TRBD2 (5 bases). The ends were cut back, 5 bases at V and 0 bases at J, with 10 bases in the middle. The CDR3 is made up of 14 amino acids. CDR1 is SGHRS and CDR2 is YFSETQ in the germline V gene. The CDR3: CASSSGVSTDTQYF. Written as DNA, the CDR3 is TGCGCCAGCAGTTCCGGGGTTAGCACAGATACGCAGTATTTT. Full variable domain (outside the CDR3, taken from reference TRBV5-1 and TRBJ2-3): KAGVTQTPRYLIKTRGQQVTLSCSPISGHRSVSWYQQTPGQGLQFLFEYFSETQRNKGNFPGRFSGRQFSNSRSEMNVSTLELGDSALYLCASSSGVSTDTQYFGPGTRLTVL.

V gene TRBV19 combines with J gene TRBJ1-4; D is uncertain. The CDR3 loop spans 17 amino acids. Germline loops: CDR1 LNHDA, CDR2 SQIVND (reference sequence). Trimming took 0 bases from V and 10 from J, leaving 21 bases between them. The CDR3 nucleotides are TGTGCCAGTAGTATAGATCAACCCCTCCGGTCCGCAGGAAAACTGTTTTTT. Residues: CASSIDQPLRSAGKLFF.

V and J are TRBV10-3 and TRBJ1-2; TRBD1 matches 8 bases. This CDR3 contains 14 residues. Germline lookup yields CDR1 ENHRY and CDR2 SYGVKD. With V trimmed by 3 bases and J by 8 bases, 8 bases remained unmatched. The CDR3 sequence: CAISDTGQGGGYTF. CDR3 sequence (DNA): TGTGCCATCAGTGATACCGGACAGGGAGGGGGCTACACCTTC.

The V call is TRBV11-2, the J call TRBJ2-3; 10 nucleotides match TRBD2. Unmatched junction bases numbered 6, after V lost 2 bases and J lost 4 bases. The germline gives CDR1 SGHAT, CDR2 FQNNGV. The CDR3 extends over 16 amino acids. The CDR3 DNA reads as TGTGCCAGCAGCTTAAGGAGCGGGGGGGCCCCAGATACGCAGTATTTT. Its protein is CASSLRSGGAPDTQYF.

CDR3 DNA sequence: TGCGCCAGCAGCCCTCGGGTGGGGAGCTACGAGCAGTACTTC. Translated, it gives CASSPRVGSYEQYF. The chain joins TRBV10-1 to TRBJ2-7, with D possibly being TRBD2 (5 bases). Trimming stripped 6 bases from V and 3 bases from J, with 15 bases between. This CDR3 is 14 amino acids long. Germline V CDR1 and CDR2: WNHNN, SYGVQD (reference sequence).